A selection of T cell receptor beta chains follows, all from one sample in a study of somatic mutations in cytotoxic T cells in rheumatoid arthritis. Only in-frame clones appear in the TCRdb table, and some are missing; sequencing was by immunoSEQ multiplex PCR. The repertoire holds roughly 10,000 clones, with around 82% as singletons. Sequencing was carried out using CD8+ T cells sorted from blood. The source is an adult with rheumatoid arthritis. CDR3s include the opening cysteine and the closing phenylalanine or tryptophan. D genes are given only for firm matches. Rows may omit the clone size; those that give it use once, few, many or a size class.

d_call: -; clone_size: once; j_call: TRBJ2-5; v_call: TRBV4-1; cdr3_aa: CASSQAYRVRETQYF; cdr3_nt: TGCGCCAGCAGCCAGGCCTACAGGGTTAGAGAGACCCAGTACTTC
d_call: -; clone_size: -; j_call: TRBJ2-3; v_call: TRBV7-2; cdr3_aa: CASSLFSDTQYF; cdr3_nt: TGTGCCAGCAGCTTATTTTCAGATACGCAGTATTTT
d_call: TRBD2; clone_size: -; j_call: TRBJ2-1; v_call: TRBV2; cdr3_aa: CASSERAGDENEQFF; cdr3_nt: TGTGCCAGCAGTGAAAGAGCGGGGGATGAGAATGAGCAGTTCTTC
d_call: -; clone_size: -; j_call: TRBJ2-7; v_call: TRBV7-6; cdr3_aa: CASSLVQGLIYEQYF; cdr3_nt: TGTGCCAGCAGCTTAGTCCAGGGTTTAATTTACGAGCAGTACTTC
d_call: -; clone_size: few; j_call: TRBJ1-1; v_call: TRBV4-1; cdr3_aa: CASSQDSGGGTEAFF; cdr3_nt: TGCGCCAGCAGCCAAGACTCCGGGGGAGGCACTGAAGCTTTCTTT
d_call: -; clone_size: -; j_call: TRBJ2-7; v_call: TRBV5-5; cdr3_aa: CASSLATAYEQYF; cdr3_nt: TGTGCCAGCAGCTTGGCAACAGCCTACGAGCAGTACTTC
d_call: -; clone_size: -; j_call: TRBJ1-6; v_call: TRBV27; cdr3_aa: CASRVGGQNSPLHF; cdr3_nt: TGTGCCTCCAGGGTAGGGGGTCAAAATTCACCCCTCCACTTT
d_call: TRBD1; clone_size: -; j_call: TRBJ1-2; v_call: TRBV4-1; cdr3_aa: CASSHPGTGGFGYTF; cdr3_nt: TGCGCCAGCAGCCATCCCGGGACAGGGGGCTTTGGCTACACCTTC
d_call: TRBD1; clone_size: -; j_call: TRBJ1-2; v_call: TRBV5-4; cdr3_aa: CASSLGPGGSGYTF; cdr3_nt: TGTGCCAGCAGCTTGGGCCCAGGGGGAAGTGGCTACACCTTC
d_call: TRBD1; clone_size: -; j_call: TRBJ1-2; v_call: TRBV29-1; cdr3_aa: CSVEDLGQGNYGYTF; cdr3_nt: TGCAGCGTTGAAGATCTCGGACAGGGGAACTATGGCTACACCTTC
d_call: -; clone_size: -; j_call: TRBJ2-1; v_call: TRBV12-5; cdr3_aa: CASGSRPSGIENEQFF; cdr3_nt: TGTGCTAGTGGTTCGCGACCTTCAGGTATAGAGAATGAGCAGTTCTTC
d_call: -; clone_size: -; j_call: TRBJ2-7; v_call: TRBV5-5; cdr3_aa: CASNTQRSIYEQYF; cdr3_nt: TGTGCCAGCAATACGCAGAGATCAATCTACGAGCAGTACTTC
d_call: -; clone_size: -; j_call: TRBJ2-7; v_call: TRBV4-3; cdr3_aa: CASSQDWGARYEQYF; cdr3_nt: TGCGCCAGCAGCCAAGATTGGGGGGCTCGCTACGAGCAGTACTTC
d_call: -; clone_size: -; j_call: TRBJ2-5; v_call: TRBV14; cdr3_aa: CASSQVWDPGGRKETQYF; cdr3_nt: TGTGCCAGCAGCCAAGTCTGGGACCCAGGGGGGCGAAAAGAGACCCAGTACTTC
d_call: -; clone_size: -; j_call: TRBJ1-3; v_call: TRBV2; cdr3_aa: CASSNAGAGSGDTIYF; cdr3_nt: TGTGCCAGCAGTAACGCGGGGGCGGGCAGTGGAGACACCATATATTTT
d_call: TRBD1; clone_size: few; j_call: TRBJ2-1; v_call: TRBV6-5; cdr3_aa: CASSYDWTGDYNEQFF; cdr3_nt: TGTGCCAGCAGTTACGATTGGACAGGGGACTACAATGAGCAGTTCTTC
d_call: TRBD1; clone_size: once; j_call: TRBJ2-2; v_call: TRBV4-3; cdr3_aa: CASSQDPRTGNTGELFF; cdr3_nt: TGCGCCAGCAGCCAAGATCCCCGGACAGGGAACACCGGGGAGCTGTTTTTT
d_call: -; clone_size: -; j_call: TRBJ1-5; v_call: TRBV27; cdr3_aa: CASSLWAGNQPQHF; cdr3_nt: TGTGCCAGCAGTTTATGGGCAGGCAATCAGCCCCAGCATTTT
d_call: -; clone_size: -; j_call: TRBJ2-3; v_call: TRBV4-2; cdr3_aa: CASSQPMTGTDTQYF; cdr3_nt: TGTGCCAGCAGCCAACCTATGACGGGCACAGATACGCAGTATTTT
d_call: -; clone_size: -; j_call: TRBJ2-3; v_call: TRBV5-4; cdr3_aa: CASSLPRDTQYF; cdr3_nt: TGTGCCAGCAGCTTACCCCGGGATACGCAGTATTTT
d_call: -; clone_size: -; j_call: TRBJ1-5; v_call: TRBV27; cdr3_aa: CASSLYPNQPQHF; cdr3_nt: TGTGCCAGCAGTCTCTACCCTAATCAGCCCCAGCATTTT
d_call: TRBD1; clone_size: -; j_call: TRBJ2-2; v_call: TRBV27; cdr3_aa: CASSLSARQGGTGELFF; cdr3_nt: TGTGCCAGCAGTTTAAGCGCGCGACAGGGGGGCACCGGGGAGCTGTTTTTT
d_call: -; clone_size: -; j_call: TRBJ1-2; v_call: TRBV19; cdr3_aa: CASSPSMSNYGYTF; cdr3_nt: TGTGCCAGTAGCCCGAGTATGAGCAACTATGGCTACACCTTC
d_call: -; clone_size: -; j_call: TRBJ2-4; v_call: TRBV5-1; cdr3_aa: CASSLEGILAKNIQYF; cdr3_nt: TGCGCCAGCAGCTTGGAAGGGATCCTAGCCAAAAACATTCAGTACTTC
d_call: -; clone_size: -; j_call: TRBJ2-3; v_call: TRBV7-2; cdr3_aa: CASSLLAGDTQYF; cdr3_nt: TGTGCCAGCAGCTTACTGGCGGGAGATACGCAGTATTTT
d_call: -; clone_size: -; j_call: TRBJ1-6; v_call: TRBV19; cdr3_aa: CASNAGLSYNSPLHF; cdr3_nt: TGTGCCAGTAACGCCGGCCTCTCCTATAATTCACCCCTCCACTTT
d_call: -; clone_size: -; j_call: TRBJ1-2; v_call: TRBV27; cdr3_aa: CASSLSSGVESYGYTF; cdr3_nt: TGTGCCAGCAGTTTATCGTCAGGGGTAGAGAGCTATGGCTACACCTTC
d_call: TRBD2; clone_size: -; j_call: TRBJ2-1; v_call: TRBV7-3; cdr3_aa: CASSSLAGLYNEQFF; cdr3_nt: TGTGCCAGCAGCTCACTAGCGGGCCTTTACAATGAGCAGTTCTTC
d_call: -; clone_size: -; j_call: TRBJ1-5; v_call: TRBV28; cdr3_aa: CASSFAENYSNQPQHF; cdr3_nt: TGTGCCAGCAGTTTCGCGGAAAACTATAGCAATCAGCCCCAGCATTTT
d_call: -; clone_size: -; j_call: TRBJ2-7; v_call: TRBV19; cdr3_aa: CASSIARRQGYEQYF; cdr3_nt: TGTGCCAGTAGTATCGCCCGCCGTCAGGGGTACGAGCAGTACTTC
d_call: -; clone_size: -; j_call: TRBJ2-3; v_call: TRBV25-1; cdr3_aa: CASSDGRADTQYF; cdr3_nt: TGTGCCAGCAGTGACGGCCGGGCAGATACGCAGTATTTT
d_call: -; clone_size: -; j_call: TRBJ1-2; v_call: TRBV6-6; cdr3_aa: CASSLGQFYGYTF; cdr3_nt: TGTGCCAGCAGTCTCGGACAGTTCTATGGCTACACCTTC
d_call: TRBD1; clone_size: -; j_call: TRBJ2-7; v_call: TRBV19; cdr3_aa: CASSTGTGMSYEQYF; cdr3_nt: TGTGCCAGTAGTACCGGGACAGGGATGTCCTACGAGCAGTACTTC
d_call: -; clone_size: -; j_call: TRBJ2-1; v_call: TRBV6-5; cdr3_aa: CASKFSSAWGEQFF; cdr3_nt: TGTGCCAGCAAGTTCAGTAGTGCTTGGGGTGAGCAGTTCTTC
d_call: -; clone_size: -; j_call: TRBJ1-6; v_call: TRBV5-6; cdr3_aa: CASSPLNRQVNSPLHF; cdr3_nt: TGTGCCAGCAGCCCACTGAACAGACAGGTTAATTCACCCCTCCACTTT
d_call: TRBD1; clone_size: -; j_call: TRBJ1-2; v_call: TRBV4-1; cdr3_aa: CASSHVAPGQHGYTF; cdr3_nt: TGCGCCAGCAGCCATGTAGCCCCGGGACAGCATGGCTACACCTTC
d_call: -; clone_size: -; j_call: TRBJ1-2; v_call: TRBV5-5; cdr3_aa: CASSLVYGYTF; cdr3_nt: TGTGCCAGCAGCTTGGTATATGGCTACACCTTC
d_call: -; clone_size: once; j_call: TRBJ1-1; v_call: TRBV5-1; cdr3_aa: CASSLGPMNTEAFF; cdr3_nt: TGCGCCAGCAGCTTGGGACCGATGAACACTGAAGCTTTCTTT
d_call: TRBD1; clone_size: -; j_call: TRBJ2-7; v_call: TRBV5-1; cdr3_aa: CASSLAKTGLSYEQYF; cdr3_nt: TGCGCCAGCAGCTTGGCGAAGACAGGGCTCTCCTACGAGCAGTACTTC
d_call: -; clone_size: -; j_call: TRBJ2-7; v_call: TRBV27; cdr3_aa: CASSLRAGPYYEQYF; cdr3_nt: TGTGCCAGCAGTTTAAGGGCAGGTCCCTACTACGAGCAGTACTTC
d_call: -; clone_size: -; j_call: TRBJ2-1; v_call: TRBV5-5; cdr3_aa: CASSFGESSSYNEQFF; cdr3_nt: TGTGCCAGCAGCTTTGGGGAGTCCAGCTCCTACAATGAGCAGTTCTTC
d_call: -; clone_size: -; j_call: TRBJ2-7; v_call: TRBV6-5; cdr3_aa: CASSYGLGVIYEQYF; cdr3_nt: TGTGCCAGCAGTTACGGGCTAGGGGTGATCTACGAGCAGTACTTC
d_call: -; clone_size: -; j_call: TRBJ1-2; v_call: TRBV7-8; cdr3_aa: CASSLGSGRIALYGYTF; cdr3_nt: TGTGCCAGCAGCTTAGGATCAGGGAGGATCGCTCTCTATGGCTACACCTTC
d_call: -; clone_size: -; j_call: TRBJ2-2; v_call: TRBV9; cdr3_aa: CASSVAFRGVGLTNTGELFF; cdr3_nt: TGTGCCAGCAGCGTAGCATTCCGCGGGGTAGGCCTCACTAACACCGGGGAGCTGTTTTTT
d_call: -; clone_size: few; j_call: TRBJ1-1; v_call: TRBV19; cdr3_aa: CATSGSSYTEAFF; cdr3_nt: TGTGCCACTTCAGGGTCGAGTTACACTGAAGCTTTCTTT
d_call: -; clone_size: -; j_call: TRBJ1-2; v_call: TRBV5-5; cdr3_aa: CASSLEGGSHYGYTF; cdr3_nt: TGTGCCAGCAGCTTGGAGGGGGGCTCGCACTATGGCTACACCTTC
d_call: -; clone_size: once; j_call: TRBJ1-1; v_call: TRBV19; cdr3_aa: CASSIPGWAFSDGAFF; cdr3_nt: TGTGCCAGTAGTATCCCGGGCTGGGCCTTTAGCGATGGAGCTTTCTTT
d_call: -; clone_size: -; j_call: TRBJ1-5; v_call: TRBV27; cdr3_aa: CASSSRGTHNQPQHF; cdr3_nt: TGTGCCAGCAGTTCAAGGGGAACGCACAATCAGCCCCAGCATTTT
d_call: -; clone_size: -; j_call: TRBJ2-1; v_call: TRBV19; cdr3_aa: CASSMSQSSYNEQFF; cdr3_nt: TGTGCCAGTAGTATGAGTCAGAGCTCCTACAATGAGCAGTTCTTC
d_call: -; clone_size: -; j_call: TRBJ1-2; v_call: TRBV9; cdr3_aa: CASSVAPSSAEVFYGYTF; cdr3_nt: TGTGCCAGCAGCGTAGCCCCCTCCTCCGCGGAGGTGTTCTATGGCTACACCTTC
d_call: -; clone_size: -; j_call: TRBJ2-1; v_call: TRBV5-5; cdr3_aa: CASGLRGGGNEQFF; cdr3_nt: TGTGCCAGCGGCTTGAGGGGTGGTGGCAATGAGCAGTTCTTC
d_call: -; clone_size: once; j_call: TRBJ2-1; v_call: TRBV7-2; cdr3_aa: CASSLDSSSYNEQFF; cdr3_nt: TGTGCCAGCAGCTTAGATTCAAGCTCCTACAATGAGCAGTTCTTC
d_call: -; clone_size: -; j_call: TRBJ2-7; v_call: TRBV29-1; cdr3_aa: CSVELTPAEQYF; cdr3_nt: TGCAGCGTTGAATTAACCCCAGCCGAGCAGTACTTC
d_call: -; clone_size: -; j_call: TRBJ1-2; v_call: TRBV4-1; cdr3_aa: CASSHGYGYTF; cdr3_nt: TGCGCCAGCAGCCATGGCTATGGCTACACCTTC
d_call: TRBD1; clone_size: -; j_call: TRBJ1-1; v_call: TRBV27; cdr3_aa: CASSLGGWSTEAFF; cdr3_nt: TGTGCCAGCAGTCTAGGGGGCTGGAGCACTGAAGCTTTCTTT
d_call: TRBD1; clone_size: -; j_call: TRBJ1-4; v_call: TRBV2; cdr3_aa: CASKQGAGEKLFF; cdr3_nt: TGTGCCAGCAAGCAGGGGGCGGGTGAAAAACTGTTTTTT
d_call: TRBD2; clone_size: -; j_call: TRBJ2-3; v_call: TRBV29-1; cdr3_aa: CSVDRLAGDTQYF; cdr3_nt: TGCAGCGTTGATCGACTAGCAGGAGATACGCAGTATTTT
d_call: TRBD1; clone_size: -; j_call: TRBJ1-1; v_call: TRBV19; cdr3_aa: CASSPGQGGTEAFF; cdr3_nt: TGTGCCAGTAGTCCGGGACAGGGTGGCACTGAAGCTTTCTTT
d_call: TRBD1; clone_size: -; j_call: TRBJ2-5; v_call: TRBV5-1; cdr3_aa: CASSLDRGTQETQYF; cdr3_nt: TGCGCCAGCAGCTTGGACAGGGGGACCCAAGAGACCCAGTACTTC
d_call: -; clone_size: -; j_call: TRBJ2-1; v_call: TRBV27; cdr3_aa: CASSNYSNNEQFF; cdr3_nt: TGTGCCAGCAGTAATTACAGCAACAATGAGCAGTTCTTC